This passage covers 13 T cell receptor beta chains from one sample sequenced in a study of T cells in Graves' hyperthyroidism and ophthalmopathy. There were TCR beta CDR3 regions amplified from RNA transcripts. With the HTBI primer set, the TCR CDR3 went through a first round of RT-PCR. Using its own MiXCR run on the multiplex PCR reads, TCRdb lists one record per CDR3 protein. The sample yields a few hundred thousand distinct CDR3 sequences, about 16% seen once. The specimen sequenced was blood. These receptors originate from a woman aged 40 to 55 with Graves' ophthalmopathy.

This clonotype has ten or more counts. The gene calls are TRBV5-8 and TRBJ2-7; 9 positions match TRBD1. The J segment lost 2 bases and the V segment lost 4 bases, leaving 7 bases of the junction unmatched. The CDR3 is 15 residues long. Germline CDR1 is SGHTS and CDR2 is YDEGEE. CDR3 region: CASSSRDRAPYEQYF. In DNA, the CDR3 is TGTGCCAGCAGCAGCCGGGACAGGGCCCCCTACGAGCAGTACTTC. The variable domain in full, completed from reference TRBV5-8 and TRBJ2-7, reads EAGVTQSPTHLIKTRGQQATLRCSPISGHTSVYWYQQALGLGLQFLLWYDEGEERNRGNFPPRFSGRQFPNYSSELNVNALELEDSALYLCASSSRDRAPYEQYFGPGTRLTVT.

V gene TRBV18 combines with J gene TRBJ2-2, with no clear D. V was clipped by 3 bases and J by 3 bases, with 11 bases between them. CDR3 size: 15 residues. CDR1 and CDR2 (germline): KGHSH, LQKENI. The CDR3 nucleotides read TGTGCCAGCTCACCCCGGCAGGCGCACACCGGGGAGCTGTTTTTT. It is translated as CASSPRQAHTGELFF.

This clonotype was detected many times. This chain connects TRBV20-1 to TRBJ2-3; D is ambiguous. CDR3 length equals 14 residues. Germline CDR1 DFQATT, CDR2 SNEGSKA (reference sequence). Trimming shortened V by 5 bases and J by 4 bases, and 16 bases separated the two germline ends. CDR3 nucleotides: TGCAGTGCTCTCCTCCCACCCGAGGCAGATACGCAGTATTTT. It encodes CSALLPPEADTQYF.

There are a few counts of this clonotype. The chain uses TRBV7-3 and TRBJ2-3; D may be TRBD2 (6 bases). V was clipped by 2 bases and J by 4 bases, with 13 bases between them. The CDR3 has 15 residues. Germline CDR1 and CDR2: SGHTA and FQGTGA. CDR3 nucleotides: TGTGCCAGCAGCTTATTCCCCGGGGGTTCAGATACGCAGTATTTT. Protein: CASSLFPGGSDTQYF.

Many counts were recorded for this clonotype. The J gene is TRBJ2-7, the V gene TRBV11-2, with TRBD1 identical over 9 bases. Germline assignment: CDR1 SGHAT and CDR2 FQNNGV. With 4 bases clipped from V and 1 base from J, the junction kept 17 bases outside the gene matches. The CDR3 runs 19 residues. The CDR3 DNA follows: TGTGCCAGCAGCTGGGGACGACGGGGACAGGGACCCCATTCCTACGAGCAGTACTTC. This codes for CASSWGRRGQGPHSYEQYF.

At least ten counts were recorded for this clonotype. J is TRBJ1-1 and V is TRBV20-1; unclear D gene. V was clipped by 0 bases and J by 1 base, with 9 bases between them. The CDR3 spans 14 residues. The germline V gene encodes CDR1 DFQATT and CDR2 SNEGSKA (reference sequence). For the CDR3, the DNA is TGCAGTGCTAGAGATCTGAAGGGGAACACTGAAGCTTTCTTT. Its translation: CSARDLKGNTEAFF.

CDR3 loop: CASSPVLGSSPLHF. The CDR3 nucleotides are TGTGCCAGCAGCCCGGTGTTAGGATCTTCACCCCTCCACTTT. The chain carries TRBV3-1 and TRBJ1-6; no definite D call. The CDR3 totals 14 residues. With 4 bases removed from V and 9 bases from J, the gap between germline ends came to 13 bases. The germline V gene encodes CDR1 LGHDT and CDR2 YNNKEL (reference sequence). The variable domain in full, completed from reference TRBV3-1 and TRBJ1-6, reads DTAVSQTPKYLVTQMGNDKSIKCEQNLGHDTMYWYKQDSKKFLKIMFSYNNKELIINETVPNRFSPKSPDKAHLNLHINSLELGDSAVYFCASSPVLGSSPLHFGNGTRLTVT.

J is TRBJ1-1 and V is TRBV6-1, with D possibly matching TRBD1 (6 bases). V gave up 6 bases and J gave up 1 base, with 18 bases separating them. The CDR3 consists of 16 residues. The germline V gene encodes CDR1 MNHNS and CDR2 SASEGT. In DNA, the CDR3 is TGTGCCAGCAGACGAGGGGGTCGTCGGGGGAACACTGAAGCTTTCTTT. The encoded protein is CASRRGGRRGNTEAFF.

The sample holds a few counts of this clonotype. The junction shows a germline mismatch at one end, possibly a read error. The chain employs TRBV29-1 and TRBJ2-3, with D unclear. The CDR3 is 12 amino acids. CDR1 and CDR2 (germline): SQVTM, ANQGSEA. Written as DNA, the CDR3 is TGCAACGTTGTAGGCAGCCCAGATACGCAGTATTTT. It yields the protein CNVVGSPDTQYF.

This clonotype was seen ten or more times. The chain joins TRBV12-3 or TRBV12-4 to TRBJ2-1, with unresolved D. The length of the CDR3 is 13 residues. Trimming shortened V by 7 bases and J by 8 bases, and 15 bases separated the two germline ends. The CDR3 DNA is TGTGCCAGCAAGGTAGCCCCGCACGATGAGCAGTTCTTC. Translation: CASKVAPHDEQFF.

This chain uses TRBV2 with TRBJ1-1, with TRBD1 as a possible D gene (5 bases). CDR3 size: 17 residues. V was shortened by 6 bases and J by 13 bases, with 33 bases between the two germline ends. CDR1 and CDR2 (germline): SNHLY, FYNNEI. Written as DNA, the CDR3 is TGTGCCAGCAGGGGGCGGATCGATCTCCGGGCGGATTGGATCGGTTTCTTT. This gives the protein CASRGRIDLRADWIGFF.

This clonotype was counted between two and nine times. This chain connects TRBV12-3 or TRBV12-4 to TRBJ2-3; TRBD2 is a possible D gene (6 bases). This CDR3 is built from 16 residues. Trimming cost V 2 bases and J 1 base, with 13 bases left between them. The CDR3 region has the DNA TGTGCCAGCAGTTTATGGGGCGGGACTCGCACAGATACGCAGTATTTT. Translating gives CASSLWGGTRTDTQYF.

This clonotype was detected many times. V usage is TRBV12-3 or TRBV12-4 and J usage is TRBJ1-2, with TRBD1 as a possible D gene (5 bases). The CDR3 runs to 13 residues. Trimming cost V 5 bases and J 4 bases, with 11 bases left between them. For the CDR3, the DNA is TGTGCCAGCAGTCTCGGGACTTCCTATGGCTACACCTTC. Protein: CASSLGTSYGYTF.